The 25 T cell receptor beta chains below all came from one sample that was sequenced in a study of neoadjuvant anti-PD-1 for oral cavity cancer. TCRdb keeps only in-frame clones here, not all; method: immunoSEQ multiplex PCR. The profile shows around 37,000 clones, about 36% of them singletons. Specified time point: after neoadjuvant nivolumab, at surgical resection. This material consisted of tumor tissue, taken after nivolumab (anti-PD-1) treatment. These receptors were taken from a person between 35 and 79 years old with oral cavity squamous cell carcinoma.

The CDR3 protein is CASGWALSARGLTEAFF. CDR3 nucleotide sequence: TGTGCTAGTGGCTGGGCCCTGTCGGCCAGGGGGCTTACTGAAGCTTTCTTT. The gene calls are TRBV12-5 and TRBJ1-1, with TRBD1 matching over 8 bases. This CDR3 comprises 17 residues. The germline gives CDR1 LGHNT, CDR2 FRNRAP. Losses at the gene ends were 6 bases for V and 5 bases for J; bases not matched to a gene: 17. The full variable domain, in which reference TRBV12-5 and TRBJ1-1 provide the parts outside the CDR3, is DARVTQTPRHKVTEMGQEVTMRCQPILGHNTVFWYRQTMMQGLELLAYFRNRAPLDDSGMPKDRFSAEMPDATLATLKIQPSEPRDSAVYFCASGWALSARGLTEAFFGQGTRLTVV.

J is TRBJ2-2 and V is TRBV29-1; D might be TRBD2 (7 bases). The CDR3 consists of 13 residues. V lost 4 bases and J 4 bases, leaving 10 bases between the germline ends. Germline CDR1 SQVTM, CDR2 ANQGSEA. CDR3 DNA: TGCAGCGTTGGGCGGGGGCCCACCGGGGAGCTGTTTTTT. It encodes CSVGRGPTGELFF.

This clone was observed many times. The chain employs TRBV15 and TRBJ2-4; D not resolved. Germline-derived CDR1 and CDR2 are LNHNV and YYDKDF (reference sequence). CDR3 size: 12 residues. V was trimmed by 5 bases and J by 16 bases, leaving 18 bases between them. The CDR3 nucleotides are TGTGCCACCAGCGCCCAACTGGGCATCCCCTACTTC. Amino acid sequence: CATSAQLGIPYF.

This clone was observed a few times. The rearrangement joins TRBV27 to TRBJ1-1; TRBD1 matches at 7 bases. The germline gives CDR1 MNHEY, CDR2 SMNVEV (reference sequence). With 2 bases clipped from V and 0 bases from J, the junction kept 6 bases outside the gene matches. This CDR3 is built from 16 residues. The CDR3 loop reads CASSLAEGQMNTEAFF. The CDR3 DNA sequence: TGTGCCAGCAGTTTAGCAGAGGGACAGATGAACACTGAAGCTTTCTTT.

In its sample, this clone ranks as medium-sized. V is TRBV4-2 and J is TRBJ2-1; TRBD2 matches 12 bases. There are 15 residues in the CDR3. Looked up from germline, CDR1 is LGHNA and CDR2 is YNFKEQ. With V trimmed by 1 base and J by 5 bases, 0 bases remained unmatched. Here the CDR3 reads CASSQGTSGDNEQFF. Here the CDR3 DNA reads TGTGCCAGCAGCCAAGGGACTAGCGGGGACAATGAGCAGTTCTTC.

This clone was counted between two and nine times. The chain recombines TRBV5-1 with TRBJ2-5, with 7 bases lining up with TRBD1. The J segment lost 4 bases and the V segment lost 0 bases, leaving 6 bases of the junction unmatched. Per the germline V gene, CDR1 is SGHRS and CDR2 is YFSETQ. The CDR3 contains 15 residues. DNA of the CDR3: TGCGCCAGCAGCTTGGGGACAGGCCGGGGAGAGACCCAGTACTTC. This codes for CASSLGTGRGETQYF. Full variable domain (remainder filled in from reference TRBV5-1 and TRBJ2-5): KAGVTQTPRYLIKTRGQQVTLSCSPISGHRSVSWYQQTPGQGLQFLFEYFSETQRNKGNFPGRFSGRQFSNSRSEMNVSTLELGDSALYLCASSLGTGRGETQYFGPGTRLLVL.

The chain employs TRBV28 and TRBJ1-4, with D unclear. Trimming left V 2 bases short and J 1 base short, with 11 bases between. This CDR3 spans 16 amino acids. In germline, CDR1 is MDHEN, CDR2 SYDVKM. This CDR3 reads CASSLEGMGTNEKLFF. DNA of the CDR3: TGTGCCAGCAGTTTAGAAGGGATGGGAACTAATGAAAAACTGTTTTTT.

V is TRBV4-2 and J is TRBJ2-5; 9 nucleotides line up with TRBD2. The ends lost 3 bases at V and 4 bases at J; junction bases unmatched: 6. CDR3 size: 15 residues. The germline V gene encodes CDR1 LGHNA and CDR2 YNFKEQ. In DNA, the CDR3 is TGTGCCAGCAGCCAGGGCGGGGGGGCCGCAGAGACCCAGTACTTC. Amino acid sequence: CASSQGGGAAETQYF.

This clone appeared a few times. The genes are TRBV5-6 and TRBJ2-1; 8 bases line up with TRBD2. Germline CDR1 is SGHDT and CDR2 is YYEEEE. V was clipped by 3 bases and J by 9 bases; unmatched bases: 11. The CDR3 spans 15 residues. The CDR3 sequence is CASSSPGGLSSEQFF. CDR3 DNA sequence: TGTGCCAGCAGCTCTCCGGGGGGGCTTTCATCTGAGCAGTTCTTC.

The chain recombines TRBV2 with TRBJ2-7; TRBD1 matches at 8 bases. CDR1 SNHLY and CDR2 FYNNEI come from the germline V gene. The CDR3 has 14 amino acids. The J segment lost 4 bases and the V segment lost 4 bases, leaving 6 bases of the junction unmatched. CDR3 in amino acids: CASSVSGGGYEQYF. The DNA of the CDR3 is TGTGCCAGCAGTGTGTCAGGGGGCGGGTACGAGCAGTACTTC.

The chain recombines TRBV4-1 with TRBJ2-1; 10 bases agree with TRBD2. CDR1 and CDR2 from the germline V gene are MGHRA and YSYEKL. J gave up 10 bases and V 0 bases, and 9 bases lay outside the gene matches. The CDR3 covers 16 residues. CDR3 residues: CASSQEPNLAGEEQFF. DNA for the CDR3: TGCGCCAGCAGCCAAGAGCCTAACCTAGCGGGAGAGGAGCAGTTCTTC.

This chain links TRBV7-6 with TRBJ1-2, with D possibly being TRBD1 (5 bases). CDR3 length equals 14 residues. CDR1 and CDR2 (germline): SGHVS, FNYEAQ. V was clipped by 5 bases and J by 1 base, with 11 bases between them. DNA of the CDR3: TGTGCCAGCAGCCCCATGACAGATAACTATGGCTACACCTTC. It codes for CASSPMTDNYGYTF. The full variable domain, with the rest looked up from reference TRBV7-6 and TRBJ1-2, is GAGVSQSPRYKVTKRGQDVALRCDPISGHVSLYWYRQALGQGPEFLTYFNYEAQQDKSGLPNDRFSAERPEGSISTLTIQRTEQRDSAMYRCASSPMTDNYGYTFGSGTRLTVV.

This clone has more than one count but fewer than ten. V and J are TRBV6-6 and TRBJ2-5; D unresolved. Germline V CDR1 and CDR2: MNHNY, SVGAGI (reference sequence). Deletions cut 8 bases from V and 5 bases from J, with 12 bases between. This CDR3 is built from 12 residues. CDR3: CASLGWSETQYF. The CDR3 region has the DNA TGTGCCAGCTTAGGGTGGTCGGAGACCCAGTACTTC.

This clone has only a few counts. The DNA of the CDR3 is TGCGCCAGCACCCGGGGCACAGATACGCAGTATTTT. Amino acid sequence: CASTRGTDTQYF. The rearrangement uses TRBV5-1 and TRBJ2-3; D gene uncertain. The V end lost 6 bases, the J end lost 1 base, and 6 bases lay between the germline ends. Germline V gives CDR1 SGHRS, CDR2 YFSETQ. This CDR3 is 12 amino acids long.

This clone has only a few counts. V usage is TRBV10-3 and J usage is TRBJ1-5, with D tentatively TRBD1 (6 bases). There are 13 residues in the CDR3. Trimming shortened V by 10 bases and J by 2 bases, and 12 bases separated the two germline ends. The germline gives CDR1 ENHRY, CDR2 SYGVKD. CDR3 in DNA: TGTGCCACCGGGGGGGGCGGCAATCAGCCCCAGCATTTT. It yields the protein CATGGGGNQPQHF.

The CDR3 reads CASSQDLRTASSGANVLTF. The CDR3 DNA reads TGCGCCAGCAGCCAAGATTTACGGACAGCTAGCTCTGGGGCCAACGTCCTGACTTTC. J is TRBJ2-6 and V is TRBV4-1, with a possible D match to TRBD1 (6 bases). CDR3 length: 19 amino acids. CDR1 is MGHRA and CDR2 is YSYEKL in the germline V gene. V lost 0 bases, J lost 0 bases, and 15 bases lay in between.

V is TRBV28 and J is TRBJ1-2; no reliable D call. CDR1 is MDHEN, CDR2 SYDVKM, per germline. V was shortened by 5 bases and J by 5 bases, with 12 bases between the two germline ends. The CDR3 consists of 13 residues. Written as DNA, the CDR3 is TGTGCCAGCAGTAGTACAGAGTTATATGGCTACACCTTC. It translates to CASSSTELYGYTF.

CDR3: CASSSSPLASLYEQYF. The CDR3 nucleotides are TGTGCCAGCAGCTCATCGCCATTAGCTTCCCTCTACGAGCAGTACTTC. The chain joins TRBV7-2 to TRBJ2-7, with D unclear. Trimming cost V 4 bases and J 3 bases, with 19 bases left between them. The CDR3 length is 16 residues. CDR1 and CDR2 (germline): SGHTA, FQGNSA. The whole variable domain, filled in from reference TRBV7-2 and TRBJ2-7, reads GAGVSQSPSNKVTEKGKDVELRCDPISGHTALYWYRQSLGQGLEFLIYFQGNSAPDKSGLPSDRFSAERTGGSVSTLTIQRTQQEDSAVYLCASSSSPLASLYEQYFGPGTRLTVT.

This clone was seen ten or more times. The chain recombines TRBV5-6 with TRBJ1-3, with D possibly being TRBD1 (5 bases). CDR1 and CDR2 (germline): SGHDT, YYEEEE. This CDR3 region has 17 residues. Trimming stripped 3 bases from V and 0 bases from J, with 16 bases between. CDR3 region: CASSWVPGTHSGNTIYF. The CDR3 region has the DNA TGTGCCAGCAGCTGGGTCCCCGGGACTCACTCTGGAAACACCATATATTTT.

In DNA form, the CDR3 reads TGCAGCAGCAAAACTAGCACAGATACGCAGTATTTT. Residues: CSSKTSTDTQYF. The chain has TRBV29-1 and TRBJ2-3; D remains ambiguous. Germline V gene sequence: CDR1 SQVTM, CDR2 ANQGSEA. Trimming removed 8 bases from V and 0 bases from J, with 9 bases in between. This CDR3 has 12 residues.

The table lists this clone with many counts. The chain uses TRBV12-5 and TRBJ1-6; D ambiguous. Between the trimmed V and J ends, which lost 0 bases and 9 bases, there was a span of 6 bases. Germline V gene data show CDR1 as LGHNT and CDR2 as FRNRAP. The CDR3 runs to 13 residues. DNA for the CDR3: TGTGCTAGTGGTTTGGTCACATCTTCACCCCTCCACTTT. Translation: CASGLVTSSPLHF. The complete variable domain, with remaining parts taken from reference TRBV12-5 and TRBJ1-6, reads DARVTQTPRHKVTEMGQEVTMRCQPILGHNTVFWYRQTMMQGLELLAYFRNRAPLDDSGMPKDRFSAEMPDATLATLKIQPSEPRDSAVYFCASGLVTSSPLHFGNGTRLTVT.

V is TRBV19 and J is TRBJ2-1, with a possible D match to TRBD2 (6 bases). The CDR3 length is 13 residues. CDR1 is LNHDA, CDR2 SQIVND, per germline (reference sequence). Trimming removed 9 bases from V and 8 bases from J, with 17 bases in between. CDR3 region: CASNPTPGDEQFF. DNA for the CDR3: TGTGCCAGCAATCCGACACCGGGGGATGAGCAGTTCTTC. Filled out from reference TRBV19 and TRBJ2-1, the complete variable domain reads DGGITQSPKYLFRKEGQNVTLSCEQNLNHDAMYWYRQDPGQGLRLIYYSQIVNDFQKGDIAEGYSVSREKKESFPLTVTSAQKNPTAFYLCASNPTPGDEQFFGPGTRLTVL.

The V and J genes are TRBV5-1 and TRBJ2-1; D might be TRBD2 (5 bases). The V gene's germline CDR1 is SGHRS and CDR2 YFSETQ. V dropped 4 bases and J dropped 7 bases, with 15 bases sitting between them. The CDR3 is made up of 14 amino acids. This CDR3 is CASSQDSARNEQFF. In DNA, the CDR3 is TGCGCCAGCAGCCAGGACTCAGCGAGGAATGAGCAGTTCTTC.

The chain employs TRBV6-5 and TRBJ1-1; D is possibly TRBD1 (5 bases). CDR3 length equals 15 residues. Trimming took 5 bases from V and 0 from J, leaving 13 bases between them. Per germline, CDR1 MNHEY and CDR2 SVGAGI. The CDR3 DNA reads TGTGCCAGCAGTCCTCTGGGACTGCTGAACACTGAAGCTTTCTTT. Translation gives CASSPLGLLNTEAFF.

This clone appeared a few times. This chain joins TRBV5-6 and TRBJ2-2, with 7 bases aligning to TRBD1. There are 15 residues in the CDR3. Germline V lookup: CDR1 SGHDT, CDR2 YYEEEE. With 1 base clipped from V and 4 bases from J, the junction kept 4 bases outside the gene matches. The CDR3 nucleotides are TGTGCCAGCAGCTTGTTTGGGGACAGCACCGGGGAGCTGTTTTTT. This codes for CASSLFGDSTGELFF.